Shown below are 32 T cell receptor beta chains from a single sample sequenced in a study of blood T cell repertoires in COVID-19. Sequenced by immunoSEQ multiplex PCR; TCRdb stores in-frame clones only, minus some. Among tens of thousands of clones listed, roughly four fifths were seen once. Sequencing was done on a sample of peripheral blood. These receptors all come from a human donor in a cohort sampled during active COVID-19.

The chain couples TRBV4-2 to TRBJ2-1, with 7 bases that match TRBD1. The germline V gene has CDR1 LGHNA and CDR2 YNFKEQ. CDR3 length: 15 residues. J gave up 8 bases and V 4 bases, and 11 bases lay outside the gene matches. The CDR3 spells CASSLYRGNSDEQFF. The CDR3 DNA is TGTGCCAGCAGCCTCTACAGGGGAAATTCAGATGAGCAGTTCTTC.

This clone was recorded at least ten times. The DNA of the CDR3 is TGTGCCAGCCGCCGACCGGGACTCGGAGGAGGGAGAAGCAACACCGGGGAGCTGTTTTTT. Translating gives CASRRPGLGGGRSNTGELFF. This rearrangement joins TRBV2 to TRBJ2-2; possible D gene TRBD2, 6 bases. The CDR3 has 20 residues. Germline V gene sequence: CDR1 SNHLY, CDR2 FYNNEI. V shed 8 bases and J shed 2 bases, with 30 bases lying between them.

Regarding this clone: At one end the junction does not follow the germline gene, possibly because of a read error. This sequence joins TRBV7-3 and TRBJ1-1; a weak D match, TRBD1 (6 bases). Germline CDR1 SGHTA, CDR2 FQGTGA. The CDR3 length is 13 residues. CDR3 in amino acids: CASSVTGPGGAFF. The DNA of the CDR3 is TGTGCCAGCAGCGTAACAGGGCCTGGAGGAGCTTTCTTT.

V is TRBV6-6 and J is TRBJ1-5; D possibly corresponds to TRBD1 (5 bases). The CDR3 spans 13 residues. The V gene's germline CDR1 is MNHNY and CDR2 SVGAGI (reference sequence). With 5 bases removed from V and 4 bases from J, the gap between germline ends came to 9 bases. DNA for the CDR3: TGTGCCAGCAGTCACGGGGGGAATCAGCCCCAGCATTTT. Its translation is CASSHGGNQPQHF.

DNA for the CDR3: TGTGCCAGTAGAAGACAGGGGGCAAGTAATGAAAAACTGTTTTTT. Translating it yields CASRRQGASNEKLFF. J is TRBJ1-4 and V is TRBV19, with TRBD1 identical over 10 bases. V was pared by 6 bases and J by 4 bases, with 5 bases of the junction left unmatched. The CDR3 is 15 residues long. Looked up from germline, CDR1 is LNHDA and CDR2 is SQIVND (reference sequence).

V is TRBV5-1 and J is TRBJ1-4; 7 bases map to TRBD1. J lost 4 bases, V lost 4 bases, and 4 bases had no gene match. From germline, CDR1 is SGHRS and CDR2 YFSETQ. CDR3 length: 14 residues. As DNA, the CDR3 is TGCGCCAGCAGCCCACAGGGGTATAATGAAAAACTGTTTTTT. Protein: CASSPQGYNEKLFF.

In its sample, this clone was seen once. The CDR3 region is CASVVNRGADTQYF. The CDR3 DNA reads TGTGCCAGCGTAGTTAACAGGGGTGCAGATACGCAGTATTTT. This chain joins TRBV2 and TRBJ2-3, with 7 nucleotides matching TRBD1. Germline CDR1 is SNHLY and CDR2 is FYNNEI. Germline trimming cut 8 bases from V and 4 bases from J; bases unmatched to any gene: 9. The CDR3 is 14 amino acids.

The V and J genes are TRBV6-1 and TRBJ1-5; tentative D call: TRBD1 (6 bases). The CDR3 is 15 residues long. Trimming removed 1 base from V and 7 bases from J, with 14 bases in between. Per germline, CDR1 MNHNS and CDR2 SASEGT. The CDR3 region has the DNA TGTGCCAGCAGTGAAGATGACAGGCTGGGGCAGCCCCAGCATTTT. Translated, it gives CASSEDDRLGQPQHF.

In this sample, this clone turned up a few times. V usage is TRBV6-6 and J usage is TRBJ1-2; 9 positions agree with TRBD1. Losses at the gene ends were 5 bases for V and 6 bases for J; bases not matched to a gene: 4. CDR1 is MNHNY and CDR2 is SVGAGI in the germline V gene (reference sequence). There are 13 residues in the CDR3. CDR3 bases: TGTGCCAGCAGTAGGGACAGGGAAGATGGCTACACCTTC. The encoded protein is CASSRDREDGYTF.

The chain uses TRBV6-5 and TRBJ1-5; no clear D. From germline, CDR1 is MNHEY and CDR2 SVGAGI. CDR3 length: 13 residues. Trimming took 8 bases from V and 0 from J, leaving 8 bases between them. CDR3 coding DNA: TGTGCCAGCTCCCGGGTTAGCAATCAGCCCCAGCATTTT. Encoded protein: CASSRVSNQPQHF.

CDR3 region: CASSRKRTEKEKLFF. The CDR3 nucleotides are TGTGCCAGCAGCCGGAAAAGGACAGAGAAGGAAAAACTGTTTTTT. The chain has TRBV5-6 and TRBJ1-4; possible D gene TRBD1, 6 bases. The CDR3 is made up of 15 amino acids. Per the germline V gene, CDR1 is SGHDT and CDR2 is YYEEEE. V was trimmed by 4 bases and J by 8 bases, leaving 18 bases between them.

This CDR3 reads CASSLGTSGEDTQYF. CDR3 nucleotide sequence: TGCGCCAGCAGCCTCGGGACTAGCGGGGAAGATACGCAGTATTTT. The chain links TRBV5-1 to TRBJ2-3, with 13 bases fitting TRBD2. Per the germline V gene, CDR1 is SGHRS and CDR2 is YFSETQ. This CDR3 comprises 15 residues. Trimming at V came to 4 bases and at J to 5 bases, leaving 4 bases not matched to a gene.

The V call is TRBV4-1, the J call TRBJ1-3, with 7 bases aligning to TRBD1. The germline gives CDR1 MGHRA, CDR2 YSYEKL. The J segment lost 4 bases and the V segment lost 4 bases, leaving 13 bases of the junction unmatched. This CDR3 has 17 amino acids. CDR3 amino acids: CASSRIPLNRGGNTIYF. The DNA of the CDR3 is TGCGCCAGCAGCCGGATCCCGCTTAACAGGGGAGGAAACACCATATATTTT.

This chain connects TRBV7-9 to TRBJ1-1, with TRBD1 matching 10 bases. The CDR3 extends over 16 amino acids. Looked up from germline, CDR1 is SEHNR and CDR2 is FQNEAQ (reference sequence). V was pared by 3 bases and J by 0 bases, with 4 bases of the junction left unmatched. The CDR3 coding sequence is TGTGCCAGCAGCTTCTGGACAGGGGGGATGAACACTGAAGCTTTCTTT. It is translated as CASSFWTGGMNTEAFF.

This chain connects TRBV7-2 to TRBJ2-7; 9 bases match TRBD1. Germline V lookup: CDR1 SGHTA, CDR2 FQGNSA. Trimming removed 2 bases from V and 3 bases from J; junction bases left unmatched: 11. The CDR3 has 17 amino acids. The CDR3: CASSLRTGTGINYEQYF. The CDR3 coding sequence is TGTGCCAGCAGCTTAAGGACCGGGACAGGGATAAACTACGAGCAGTACTTC.

V usage is TRBV5-1 and J usage is TRBJ1-3; weak D call: TRBD1 (5 bases). Germline CDR1 and CDR2: SGHRS and YFSETQ. The germline V and J ends were trimmed by 4 bases and 0 bases, with 8 bases remaining between them. The CDR3 sequence is 14 residues long. The CDR3 sequence: CASSPDSSGNTIYF. As DNA, the CDR3 is TGCGCCAGCAGCCCTGACAGCTCTGGAAACACCATATATTTT.

The chain recombines TRBV10-3 with TRBJ2-7; 8 nucleotides line up with TRBD1. After removal of 10 bases from V and 4 bases from J, the junction contained 18 bases not matched to a gene. The CDR3 runs 16 residues. From germline, CDR1 is ENHRY and CDR2 SYGVKD. The CDR3 protein is CASNNPGTGGSYEQYF. The CDR3 bases are TGTGCCAGCAACAATCCCGGGACAGGCGGTTCGTACGAGCAGTACTTC.

The rearrangement joins TRBV19 to TRBJ1-1, with TRBD1 identical over 9 bases. Germline V gene data show CDR1 as LNHDA and CDR2 as SQIVND (reference sequence). The J segment lost 4 bases and the V segment lost 6 bases, leaving 9 bases of the junction unmatched. This CDR3 has 15 residues. CDR3 in amino acids: CASRPGQGPLTEAFF. The DNA of the CDR3 is TGTGCCAGTAGGCCGGGACAGGGACCCCTCACTGAAGCTTTCTTT.

The chain joins TRBV3-1 (or the pseudogene TRBV3-2) to TRBJ1-1; D call uncertain. The CDR3 has 16 residues. Germline V lookup: CDR1 LGHDT, CDR2 YNNKEL (reference sequence). The V gene lost 1 base and the J gene lost 8 bases, with 20 bases spanning the gap. Written as DNA, the CDR3 is TGTGCCAGCAGCCAAGGCGTCGGCGGCCTTTGGTCGGAAGCTTTCTTT. Amino acids: CASSQGVGGLWSEAFF.

V is TRBV14 and J is TRBJ2-1, with D possibly matching TRBD2 (6 bases). The CDR3 extends over 14 amino acids. Trimming left V 1 base short and J 9 bases short, with 13 bases between. The germline CDR1 and CDR2 sequences are SGHDN and FVKESK. CDR3 amino acids: CASSQAARAGEQFF. The CDR3 DNA follows: TGTGCCAGCAGCCAAGCGGCCAGAGCGGGTGAGCAGTTCTTC.

The chain carries TRBV7-9 and TRBJ2-5, with 8 bases lining up with TRBD2. V lost 3 bases, J lost 2 bases, and 8 bases stayed unmatched. This CDR3 spans 16 amino acids. Germline assignment: CDR1 SEHNR and CDR2 FQNEAQ (reference sequence). CDR3 in DNA: TGTGCCAGCAGCTTGGGTAGCGGGACCTATCAAGAGACCCAGTACTTC. Translated, it gives CASSLGSGTYQETQYF.

The J gene is TRBJ2-1, the V gene TRBV7-2; 14 bases fit TRBD2. The CDR3 runs 14 residues. V was clipped by 4 bases and J by 12 bases; unmatched bases: 5. Germline V gives CDR1 SGHTA, CDR2 FQGNSA. The CDR3, as DNA: TGTGCCAGCAGCTCCGGGACTAGCGGGGGCCCGCAGTTCTTC. It translates to CASSSGTSGGPQFF.

This chain connects TRBV15 to TRBJ2-2; 7 nucleotides match TRBD1. Germline V CDR1 and CDR2: LNHNV, YYDKDF (reference sequence). This CDR3 has 19 residues. J gave up 3 bases and V 5 bases, and 18 bases lay outside the gene matches. The CDR3 region is CATSLSAWTGDSYTGELFF. The CDR3 bases are TGTGCCACCAGCCTGAGCGCTTGGACAGGCGATTCGTACACCGGGGAGCTGTTTTTT. Based on the CDR3 plus reference TRBV15 and TRBJ2-2, the full variable domain is DAMVIQNPRYQVTQFGKPVTLSCSQTLNHNVMYWYQQKSSQAPKLLFHYYDKDFNNEADTPDNFQSRRPNTSFCFLDIRSPGLGDTAMYLCATSLSAWTGDSYTGELFFGEGSRLTVL.

The chain employs TRBV5-4 and TRBJ1-6; D is unresolved. This CDR3 is built from 14 residues. V was cut by 4 bases and J by 10 bases, with 15 bases left in between. Germline CDR1 and CDR2: SGHNT and YYREEE (reference sequence). The CDR3 DNA reads TGTGCCAGCAGCCCCGGAGGACTTGGCTCACCCCTCCACTTT. Translated, it gives CASSPGGLGSPLHF.

This chain joins TRBV3-1 (or the pseudogene TRBV3-2) and TRBJ2-1, with 12 bases identical to TRBD2. The trim removed 3 bases at V and 4 bases at J, leaving 7 bases unmatched. The CDR3 contains 17 residues. The germline V gene has CDR1 LGHDT and CDR2 YNNKEL (reference sequence). In nucleotides, the CDR3 is TGTGCCAGCAGCCAGGACGCGACTAGCGGGGGATACAATGAGCAGTTCTTC. Protein: CASSQDATSGGYNEQFF.

The chain recombines TRBV11-2 with TRBJ2-5, with 13 bases fitting TRBD2. The germline CDR1 and CDR2 sequences are SGHAT and FQNNGV. V dropped 5 bases and J dropped 4; count of bases not matched to a gene: 7. This CDR3 region has 16 residues. CDR3 bases: TGTGCCAGCAGCCTCGGGACTAGCGGGGTTGTAGAGACCCAGTACTTC. It is translated as CASSLGTSGVVETQYF.

This clone has a single count. This chain connects TRBV5-1 to TRBJ2-7; 9 positions match TRBD2. The CDR3 has 14 amino acids. Trimming took 3 bases from V and 7 from J; bases not matched to a gene: 8. Germline V CDR1 and CDR2: SGHRS, YFSETQ. CDR3 sequence: CASSWRGGAWEQYF. As DNA, the CDR3 is TGCGCCAGCAGCTGGCGGGGGGGGGCGTGGGAGCAGTACTTC. The full variable domain, in which reference TRBV5-1 and TRBJ2-7 provide the parts outside the CDR3, is KAGVTQTPRYLIKTRGQQVTLSCSPISGHRSVSWYQQTPGQGLQFLFEYFSETQRNKGNFPGRFSGRQFSNSRSEMNVSTLELGDSALYLCASSWRGGAWEQYFGPGTRLTVT.

This chain connects TRBV4-1 to TRBJ2-3, with 7 bases identical to TRBD2. CDR3 size: 16 residues. Germline V gene lookup returns CDR1 MGHRA and CDR2 YSYEKL. Unmatched junction bases numbered 9, after V lost 5 bases and J lost 1 base. The CDR3 reads CASSSGTTTRTDTQYF. The CDR3 coding sequence is TGCGCCAGCAGCTCCGGGACTACCACCCGCACAGATACGCAGTATTTT.

V is TRBV19 and J is TRBJ2-5; 9 bases are a match to TRBD1. The length of the CDR3 is 15 residues. Trimming took 6 bases from V and 0 from J; bases not matched to a gene: 5. The germline gives CDR1 LNHDA, CDR2 SQIVND (reference sequence). The CDR3 here is CASSLGTGNQETQYF. For the CDR3, the DNA is TGTGCCAGTAGCCTTGGGACAGGGAACCAAGAGACCCAGTACTTC.

V and J are TRBV5-1 and TRBJ2-5; 9 bases map to TRBD1. This CDR3 region has 14 residues. Per germline, CDR1 SGHRS and CDR2 YFSETQ. The V gene end was trimmed by 4 bases and the J gene end by 4 bases; junction bases not matched to a gene: 5. The chain's CDR3 is CASSHTGGGETQYF. The CDR3 DNA is TGCGCCAGCAGCCATACAGGGGGCGGAGAGACCCAGTACTTC.

The V and J genes are TRBV7-8 and TRBJ2-3, with TRBD1 as a possible D gene (5 bases). Germline lookup yields CDR1 SGHVS and CDR2 FQNEAQ. The CDR3 sequence is 15 residues long. Trimming shortened V by 7 bases and J by 1 base, and 15 bases separated the two germline ends. The DNA for the CDR3 is TGTGCCAGCACAACCAGGGAAGTCGGCACAGATACGCAGTATTTT. Translating it yields CASTTREVGTDTQYF.

The chain employs TRBV6-5 and TRBJ2-5; 10 bases align to TRBD1. Unmatched junction bases numbered 5, after V lost 6 bases and J lost 1 base. This CDR3 contains 15 residues. Germline-derived CDR1 and CDR2 are MNHEY and SVGAGI. The CDR3 coding sequence is TGTGCCAGCAGCCCCGGGACAGGGGTCCAAGAGACCCAGTACTTC. Amino acids: CASSPGTGVQETQYF.